This T cell receptor beta chain was captured in a study of cytomegalovirus exposure and HLA in healthy donors. This PCR relied on a set of 60 Vbeta primers and 13 Jbeta primers. Some clones are missing from TCRdb's copy, which holds only in-frame ones; the method was immunoSEQ multiplex PCR. The table includes roughly 140,000 clones, 60% to 85% detected once. Details on this clone: The antigen is not known. At one boundary the junction diverges from the germline segment, which might be a read error.

Findings and caveats of the study: DRB1 showed the most TCR associations and HLA-C the fewest in a later analysis, as rates varied by HLA locus.

The CDR3 has 14 amino acids. The V gene's germline CDR1 is SGHRS and CDR2 YFSETQ. The TCR originated in a man in his forties or fifties in good health and CMV-seropositive. Sequencing input: PBMCs. The rearrangement links TRBV5-1 to TRBJ2-5; 7 positions agree with TRBD1. In DNA, the CDR3 is TGCGCCAGCGGCTTAGGACAGGCGCCGGAGACCCAGTACTTC. Amino acid sequence: CASGLGQAPETQYF.